Each of the 5 T cell receptor beta chains below was sequenced from the same sample in a study of neoadjuvant nivolumab and ipilimumab in lung cancer. Data came from immunoSEQ multiplex PCR; TCRdb stores just in-frame clones and leaves some out. Of more than 25,000 clones in the sample, more than 75% were seen once. The sample was tumor tissue, taken after neoadjuvant nivolumab, alone or with ipilimumab, at or shortly before surgery. These TCRs come from an adult with non-small cell lung cancer.

J is TRBJ2-2 and V is TRBV13, with TRBD2 matching over 10 bases. J was trimmed by 4 bases and V by 5 bases; bases with no gene match: 7. The CDR3 runs 16 residues. Looked up from germline, CDR1 is PRHDT and CDR2 is FYEKMQ (reference sequence). This CDR3 reads CASSKLAGTSTGELFF. CDR3 coding DNA: TGTGCCAGCAGCAAACTAGCGGGGACCTCCACCGGGGAGCTGTTTTTT.

This chain uses TRBV29-1 with TRBJ2-4; D may be TRBD1 or TRBD2 (5 bases each). The length of the CDR3 is 13 residues. Looked up from germline, CDR1 is SQVTM and CDR2 is ANQGSEA. The V gene lost 4 bases and the J gene lost 0 bases, with 7 bases spanning the gap. CDR3 DNA: TGCAGCGTTGGAGGGACAGCCAAAAACATTCAGTACTTC. It encodes CSVGGTAKNIQYF.

This clone was recorded once. The genes are TRBV5-4 and TRBJ1-1; weak D call: TRBD1 (5 bases). The CDR3 totals 12 residues. Germline V gives CDR1 SGHNT, CDR2 YYREEE (reference sequence). With 4 bases removed from V and 7 bases from J, the gap between germline ends came to 11 bases. The CDR3 here is CASSLNTGEAFF. The CDR3 nucleotides read TGTGCCAGCAGCCTAAATACAGGTGAAGCTTTCTTT.

Written as DNA, the CDR3 is TGCGCCAGCAGCACCCCCGGGACCGAGAAGGGACAAGGAAACACCGGGGAGCTGTTTTTT. Translating it yields CASSTPGTEKGQGNTGELFF. This chain links TRBV5-1 with TRBJ2-2, with a weak D call TRBD1 (6 bases). V lost 4 bases and J 2 bases, leaving 27 bases between the germline ends. CDR3 length: 20 amino acids. Germline V gene sequence: CDR1 SGHRS, CDR2 YFSETQ.

The chain is built from TRBV4-3 and TRBJ2-5; D is unresolved. With 0 bases removed from V and 5 bases from J, the gap between germline ends came to 7 bases. Germline values: CDR1 LGHNA, CDR2 YSLEER. This CDR3 contains 13 residues. The CDR3 region has the DNA TGCGCCAGCAGCCAAGAGGCTGGGGAGACCCAGTACTTC. Translated, it gives CASSQEAGETQYF.